The rows below give T cell receptor beta chains drawn from one sample of a study of cytomegalovirus exposure and HLA in healthy donors. Assay used: immunoSEQ multiplex PCR; TCRdb lists only in-frame clones, some missing. The repertoire holds 100,000 or so clones, more than 9.5% seen once, with about 16% in the top ten. Input material: PBMCs. The source of these receptors is a man between 35 and 55 years old in good health and CMV-seropositive. Both conserved end residues are part of each CDR3. The D gene is left open where the match is weak. Part of the rows lack a size; the others show once, few, many or a class for expanded clones.

v_call,j_call,clone_size,d_call,cdr3_nt,cdr3_aa
TRBV5-1,TRBJ1-1,few,NA,TGCGCCAGCAGCTTGGCAGCGGCTTTGAACACTGAAGCTTTCTTT,CASSLAAALNTEAFF
TRBV28,TRBJ2-2,NA,TRBD2,TGTGCCAGCAGCTCGGGTAGGGGAGGGCTCGCCGGGGAGCTGTTTTTT,CASSSGRGGLAGELFF
TRBV7-2,TRBJ2-3,few,NA,TGTGCCAGCAGCTTAGCGGGGCTTGAGGCAGATACGCAGTATTTT,CASSLAGLEADTQYF
TRBV2,TRBJ2-4,NA,NA,TGTGCCAGCAGTGAATTTGCAGAAAACATTCAGTACTTC,CASSEFAENIQYF
TRBV6-6,TRBJ2-2,NA,TRBD1,TGTGCCAGCAGTTACACAACCGGGACAGGGATCGGGGAGCTGTTTTTT,CASSYTTGTGIGELFF
TRBV2,TRBJ2-5,few,TRBD1,TGTGCCAGCAGTGGAATAGGACAGGGGGAGACCCAGTACTTC,CASSGIGQGETQYF
TRBV14,TRBJ1-2,few,NA,TGTGCCAGCAGCCAAGCGGGGAGCGGTGCCTATGGCTACACCTTC,CASSQAGSGAYGYTF
TRBV7-9,TRBJ2-2,few,TRBD1,TGTGCCAGCAGCTTATTGGGACAGGGGAACACCGGGGAGCTGTTTTTT,CASSLLGQGNTGELFF
TRBV5-1,TRBJ2-7,few,TRBD1,TGCGCCAGCAGCACCCCGGACAGGGTTTTGCACGAGCAGTACTTC,CASSTPDRVLHEQYF
TRBV19,TRBJ1-5,few,NA,TGTGCCAGTAATACTCAGGGGTATGGGGCCAATCAGCCCCAGCATTTT,CASNTQGYGANQPQHF
TRBV5-4,TRBJ1-1,NA,NA,TGTGCCAGCAGCTTCGACAGGAACACTGAAGCTTTCTTT,CASSFDRNTEAFF
TRBV7-9,TRBJ2-5,NA,NA,TGTGCCAGCAGCTTAGACCTCAAACAGGGAGAGACCCAGTACTTC,CASSLDLKQGETQYF
TRBV21-1,TRBJ2-1,few,NA,TGTGCCAGCAGCATCCACTCCTCCGCGGGAGTGAATCGGCGGAATGAGCAGTTCTTC,CASSIHSSAGVNRRNEQFF
TRBV27,TRBJ1-5,NA,TRBD1,TGTGCCAGCAGTCCCCTCCCAGGGGGGATTCAGCCCCAGCATTTT,CASSPLPGGIQPQHF